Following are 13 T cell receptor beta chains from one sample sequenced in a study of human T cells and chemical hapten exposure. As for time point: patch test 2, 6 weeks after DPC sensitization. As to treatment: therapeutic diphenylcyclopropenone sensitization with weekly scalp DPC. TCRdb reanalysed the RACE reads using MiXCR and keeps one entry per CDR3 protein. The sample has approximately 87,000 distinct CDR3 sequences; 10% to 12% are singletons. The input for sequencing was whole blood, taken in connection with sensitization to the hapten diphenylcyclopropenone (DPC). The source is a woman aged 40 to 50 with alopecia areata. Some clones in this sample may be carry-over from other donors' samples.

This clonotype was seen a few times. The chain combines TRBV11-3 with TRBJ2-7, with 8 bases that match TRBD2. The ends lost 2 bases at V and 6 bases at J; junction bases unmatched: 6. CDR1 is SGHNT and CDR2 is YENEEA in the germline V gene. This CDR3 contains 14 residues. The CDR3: CASSLFGRASEQYF. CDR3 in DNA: TGTGCCAGCAGCTTATTCGGGAGGGCCTCCGAGCAGTACTTC.

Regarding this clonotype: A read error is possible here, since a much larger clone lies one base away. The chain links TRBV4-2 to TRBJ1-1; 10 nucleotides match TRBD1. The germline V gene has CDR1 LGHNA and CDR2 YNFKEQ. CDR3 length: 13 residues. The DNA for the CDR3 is TGTGTCAGCAGAGGGACAGGGGATACTGAAGCTTTCTTT. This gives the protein CVSRGTGDTEAFF.

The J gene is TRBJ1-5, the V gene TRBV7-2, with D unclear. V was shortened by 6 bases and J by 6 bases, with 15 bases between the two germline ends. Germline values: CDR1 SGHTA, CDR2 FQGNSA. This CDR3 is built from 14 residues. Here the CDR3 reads CASRDAGGSQPQHF. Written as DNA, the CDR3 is TGTGCCAGCAGGGACGCCGGTGGCTCTCAGCCCCAGCATTTT.

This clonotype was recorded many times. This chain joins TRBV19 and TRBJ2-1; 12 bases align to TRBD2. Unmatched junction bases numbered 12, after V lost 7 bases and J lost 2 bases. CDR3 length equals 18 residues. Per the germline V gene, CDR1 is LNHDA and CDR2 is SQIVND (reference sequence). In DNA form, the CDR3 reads TGTGCCAGTACCCCCTGGCTAGCGGGAGGGGGGGCCTACAATGAGCAGTTCTTC. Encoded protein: CASTPWLAGGGAYNEQFF.

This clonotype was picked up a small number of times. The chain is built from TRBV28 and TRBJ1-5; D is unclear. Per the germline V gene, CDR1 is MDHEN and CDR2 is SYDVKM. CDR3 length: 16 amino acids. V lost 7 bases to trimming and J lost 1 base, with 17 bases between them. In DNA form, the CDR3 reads TGTGCCAGCACATATATATTCCAGTCAAGCAATCAGCCCCAGCATTTT. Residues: CASTYIFQSSNQPQHF. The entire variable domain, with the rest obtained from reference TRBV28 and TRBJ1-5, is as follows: DVKVTQSSRYLVKRTGEKVFLECVQDMDHENMFWYRQDPGLGLRLIYFSYDVKMKEKGDIPEGYSVSREKKERFSLILESASTNQTSMYLCASTYIFQSSNQPQHFGDGTRLSIL.

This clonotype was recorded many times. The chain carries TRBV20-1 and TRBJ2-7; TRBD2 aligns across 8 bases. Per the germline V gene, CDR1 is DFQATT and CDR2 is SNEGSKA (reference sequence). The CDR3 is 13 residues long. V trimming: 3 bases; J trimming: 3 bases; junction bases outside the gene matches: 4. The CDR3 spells CSASRGTSYEQYF. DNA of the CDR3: TGCAGTGCTAGTAGGGGGACTAGCTACGAGCAGTACTTC.

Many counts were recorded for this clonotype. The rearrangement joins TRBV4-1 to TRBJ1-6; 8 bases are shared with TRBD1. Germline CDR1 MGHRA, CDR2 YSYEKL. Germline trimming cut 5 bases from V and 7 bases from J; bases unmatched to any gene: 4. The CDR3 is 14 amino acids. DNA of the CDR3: TGCGCCAGCAGCGCGAGACAGGGGAATTCACCCCTCCACTTT. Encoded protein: CASSARQGNSPLHF.

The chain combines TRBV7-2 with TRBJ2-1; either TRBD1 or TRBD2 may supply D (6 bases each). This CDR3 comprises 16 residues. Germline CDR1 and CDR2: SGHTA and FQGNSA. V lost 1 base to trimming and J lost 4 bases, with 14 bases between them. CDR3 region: CASSLDRDLGYNEQFF. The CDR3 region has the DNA TGTGCCAGCAGCTTAGACAGGGACTTAGGTTACAATGAGCAGTTCTTC.

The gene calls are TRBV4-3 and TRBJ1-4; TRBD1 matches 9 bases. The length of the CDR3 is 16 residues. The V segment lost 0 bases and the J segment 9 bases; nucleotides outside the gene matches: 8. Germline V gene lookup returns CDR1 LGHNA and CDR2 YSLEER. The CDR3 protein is CASSQDHRGHQKKLFF. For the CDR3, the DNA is TGCGCCAGCAGCCAAGATCACAGGGGGCATCAGAAAAAACTGTTTTTT.

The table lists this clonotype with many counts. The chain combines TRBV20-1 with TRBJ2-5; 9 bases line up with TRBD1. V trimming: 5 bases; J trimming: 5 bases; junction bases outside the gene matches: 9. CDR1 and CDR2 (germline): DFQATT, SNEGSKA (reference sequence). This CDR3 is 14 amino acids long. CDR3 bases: TGCAGTGCTCTGGGCGGACAGGGGAGGGAGACCCAGTACTTC. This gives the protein CSALGGQGRETQYF.

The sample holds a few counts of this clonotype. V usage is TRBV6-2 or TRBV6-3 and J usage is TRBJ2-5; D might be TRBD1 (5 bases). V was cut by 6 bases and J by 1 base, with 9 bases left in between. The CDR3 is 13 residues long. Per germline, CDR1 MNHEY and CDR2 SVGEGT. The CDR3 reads CASRETAQETQYF. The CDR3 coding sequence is TGTGCCAGCAGAGAGACAGCCCAAGAGACCCAGTACTTC.

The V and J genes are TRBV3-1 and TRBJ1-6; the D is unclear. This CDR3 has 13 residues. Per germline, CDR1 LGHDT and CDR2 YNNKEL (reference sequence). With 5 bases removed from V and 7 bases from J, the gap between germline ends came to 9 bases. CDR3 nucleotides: TGTGCCAGCAGCAGAGGACGGAATTCACCCCTCCACTTT. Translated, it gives CASSRGRNSPLHF.

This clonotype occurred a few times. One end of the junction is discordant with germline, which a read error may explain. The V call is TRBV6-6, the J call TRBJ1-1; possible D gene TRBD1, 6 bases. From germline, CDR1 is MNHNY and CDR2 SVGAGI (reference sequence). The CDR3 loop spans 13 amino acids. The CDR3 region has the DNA TGTGCCATCAGTCCACAGGGAAACACTGAAGCTTTCTTT. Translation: CAISPQGNTEAFF.